The T cell receptor (beta chain) under discussion was sequenced for a study of blood T cell repertoires in COVID-19. The wider study: Nucleic acid was either cDNA or gDNA, and it came from T cells, B-cell-depleted T cells, or PBMCs.

There are 15 residues in the CDR3. The V gene's germline CDR1 is LGHDT and CDR2 YNNKEL (reference sequence). The V end lost 6 bases, the J end lost 2 bases, and 14 bases lay between the germline ends. Assay used: immunoSEQ multiplex PCR; TCRdb lists only in-frame clones, some missing. The profile shows 100,000 to 150,000 clones, approximately 80% of them singletons. This clone was counted a few times. The receptor comes from a man aged 60 to 75 with acute or convalescent COVID-19. V is TRBV3-1 (or the pseudogene TRBV3-2) and J is TRBJ1-5, with TRBD1 as a possible D gene (5 bases). The specimen was peripheral blood. CDR3 loop: CASSAQAGGNQPQHF. The CDR3 DNA reads TGTGCCAGCAGTGCTCAGGCGGGGGGCAATCAGCCCCAGCATTTT.